This T cell receptor beta chain is drawn from a study of T-cell memory formation after mild COVID-19. Findings and limits, study-wide: Contracting clones from day 15 to 85 showed balanced CD4/CD8; later expanders favored CD4+. Second-wave clones reaching peak frequency on day 37 lacked confirmed SARS-CoV-2 specificity.

Constant-segment primers served in 5'RACE that generated TCR alpha and TCR beta cDNA libraries bearing sample barcodes and UMIs. TCRdb reanalysed the 5' RACE reads using MiXCR and keeps one entry per CDR3 protein. Among around 370,000 distinct CDR3 sequences listed, roughly 21% were seen once. As to this clonotype: Its target is not known.

The CDR3 is made up of 15 amino acids. Germline CDR1 and CDR2: SNHLY and FYNNEI. V was clipped by 4 bases and J by 3 bases; unmatched bases: 6. The sample consisted of PBMCs or a T cell subset sorted from them (not recorded which). The rearrangement links TRBV2 to TRBJ2-3, with 8 bases matching TRBD1. The clonotype originates from an adult woman who had mild COVID-19 (a few samples of this study predate the infection). Cell type and time point are not known. CDR3 nucleotides: TGTGCCAGCAGTGGACAGGGGACCTTAACAGATACGCAGTATTTT. This encodes CASSGQGTLTDTQYF.